Listed here are 18 T cell receptor beta chains from one sample, sequenced in a study of blood T cell repertoires in COVID-19. Data came from immunoSEQ multiplex PCR; TCRdb stores just in-frame clones and leaves some out. The sample carries over 250,000 clones, about 83% recorded once. Specimen: peripheral blood. The receptors come from a woman aged 45-65 years who had recovered from COVID-19.

This clone showed up just a few times. J is TRBJ2-1 and V is TRBV7-8, with D maybe TRBD1 (6 bases). From germline, CDR1 is SGHVS and CDR2 FQNEAQ. The length of the CDR3 is 13 residues. The V and J ends lost 5 bases and 5 bases respectively, with 10 bases between them. The CDR3 region is CASSRTVHNEQFF. The CDR3, as DNA: TGTGCCAGCAGCCGGACAGTTCACAATGAGCAGTTCTTC.

This clone was seen just once. The gene calls are TRBV4-2 and TRBJ2-3, with 8 bases identical to TRBD2. Germline V CDR1 and CDR2: LGHNA, YNFKEQ. The CDR3 has 19 amino acids. J was trimmed by 0 bases and V by 0 bases; bases with no gene match: 11. The CDR3 spells CASSQDTQRGITSTDTQYF. CDR3 nucleotides: TGTGCCAGCAGCCAAGATACCCAGCGGGGGATCACTAGCACAGATACGCAGTATTTT.

This clone showed up just once. The chain couples TRBV6-5 to TRBJ1-1, with TRBD1 as a possible D gene (6 bases). CDR3 size: 15 residues. The germline V gene has CDR1 MNHEY and CDR2 SVGAGI. Trimming stripped 5 bases from V and 4 bases from J, with 17 bases between. This chain's CDR3 is CASSTRIRGSTEAFF. The CDR3 DNA reads as TGTGCCAGCAGTACAAGAATCAGGGGCAGCACTGAAGCTTTCTTT.

The J gene is TRBJ2-7, the V gene TRBV10-1, with a weak D call TRBD2 (5 bases). The CDR3 runs to 14 residues. Germline V gene lookup returns CDR1 WNHNN and CDR2 SYGVQD (reference sequence). The V and J ends lost 4 bases and 3 bases respectively, with 13 bases between them. CDR3 amino acids: CASSGWRAHYEQYF. The CDR3 nucleotides read TGCGCCAGCAGTGGGTGGCGGGCACACTACGAGCAGTACTTC.

The rearrangement joins TRBV19 to TRBJ1-4, with 9 bases identical to TRBD1. Germline loops: CDR1 LNHDA, CDR2 SQIVND (reference sequence). V lost 6 bases and J lost 10; bases outside the gene matches: 9. There are 14 residues in the CDR3. The CDR3 sequence is CASSGDRARGKLFF. In nucleotides, the CDR3 is TGTGCCAGTAGCGGGGACAGGGCCCGCGGAAAACTGTTTTTT. The variable domain in full, completed from reference TRBV19 and TRBJ1-4, reads DGGITQSPKYLFRKEGQNVTLSCEQNLNHDAMYWYRQDPGQGLRLIYYSQIVNDFQKGDIAEGYSVSREKKESFPLTVTSAQKNPTAFYLCASSGDRARGKLFFGSGTQLSVL.

V usage is TRBV7-6 and J usage is TRBJ1-5; D is unclear. The CDR3 length is 15 residues. Germline CDR1 SGHVS, CDR2 FNYEAQ. V dropped 1 base and J dropped 3 bases, with 10 bases sitting between them. DNA of the CDR3: TGTGCCAGCAGCTTAGTCCCGGGGTTCAATCAGCCCCAGCATTTT. Translation gives CASSLVPGFNQPQHF.

This chain links TRBV5-4 with TRBJ1-1; possible D gene TRBD1, 6 bases. CDR1 and CDR2 from the germline V gene are SGHNT and YYREEE (reference sequence). Trimming removed 3 bases from V and 2 bases from J, with 14 bases in between. CDR3 size: 15 residues. The CDR3 coding sequence is TGTGCCAGCAGCTCATTGGACAGCCCCAACACTGAAGCTTTCTTT. Protein product: CASSSLDSPNTEAFF.

A single count supports this clone. V and J are TRBV5-1 and TRBJ1-1, with D maybe TRBD1 (5 bases). The germline V and J ends were trimmed by 4 bases and 4 bases, with 14 bases remaining between them. The CDR3 is made up of 14 amino acids. The V gene's germline CDR1 is SGHRS and CDR2 YFSETQ. CDR3 loop: CASSRREGSTEAFF. CDR3 DNA: TGCGCCAGCAGCCGCAGGGAGGGGAGCACTGAAGCTTTCTTT.

The chain employs TRBV7-2 and TRBJ1-2, with 7 bases lining up with TRBD1. Trimming took 0 bases from V and 7 from J; bases not matched to a gene: 8. Germline V gene data show CDR1 as SGHTA and CDR2 as FQGNSA. The CDR3 totals 15 residues. The CDR3 DNA is TGTGCCAGCAGCTTAGCGCTTGTCCAGGGGGTTGGCTACACCTTC. This sequence encodes CASSLALVQGVGYTF.

This chain connects TRBV7-9 to TRBJ2-7; no clear D. The ends were cut back, 3 bases at V and 5 bases at J, with 14 bases in the middle. CDR3 length: 14 residues. CDR1 SEHNR and CDR2 FQNEAQ come from the germline V gene (reference sequence). For the CDR3, the DNA is TGTGCCAGCAGCTTGGGCACACTCGCCCACGAGCAGTACTTC. Amino acid sequence: CASSLGTLAHEQYF. The whole variable domain, filled in from reference TRBV7-9 and TRBJ2-7, reads DTGVSQNPRHKITKRGQNVTFRCDPISEHNRLYWYRQTLGQGPEFLTYFQNEAQLEKSRLLSDRFSAERPKGSFSTLEIQRTEQGDSAMYLCASSLGTLAHEQYFGPGTRLTVT.

The chain has TRBV7-2 and TRBJ2-6, with a weak D call TRBD2 (5 bases). There are 16 residues in the CDR3. Germline loops: CDR1 SGHTA, CDR2 FQGNSA. V was shortened by 1 base and J by 4 bases, with 11 bases between the two germline ends. CDR3 protein: CASSLGMRAGANVLTF. CDR3 DNA: TGTGCCAGCAGCTTAGGTATGAGGGCCGGGGCCAACGTCCTGACTTTC.

The chain links TRBV6-5 to TRBJ2-3; 8 nucleotides line up with TRBD1. V lost 0 bases and J lost 4; bases outside the gene matches: 6. Per the germline V gene, CDR1 is MNHEY and CDR2 is SVGAGI. The CDR3 sequence is 16 residues long. CDR3 coding DNA: TGTGCCAGCAGTTACTCAGGGGACAGGAGATCAGATACGCAGTATTTT. This gives the protein CASSYSGDRRSDTQYF.

This clone was found once. The chain uses TRBV7-2 and TRBJ2-5, with 9 bases identical to TRBD2. CDR3 length: 15 amino acids. Per the germline V gene, CDR1 is SGHTA and CDR2 is FQGNSA. Losses at the gene ends were 6 bases for V and 3 bases for J; bases not matched to a gene: 8. CDR3 residues: CASRGRLAGKETQYF. Here the CDR3 DNA reads TGTGCCAGCAGGGGGCGGCTAGCGGGGAAAGAGACCCAGTACTTC.

This clone was seen just once. V and J are TRBV12-3 or TRBV12-4 and TRBJ2-7, with 8 positions matching TRBD1. The CDR3 consists of 13 residues. The junction had 5 bases not matched to a gene; V was cut back by 7 bases and J by 3 bases. The CDR3 here is CASTGTGGYEQYF. CDR3 bases: TGTGCCAGCACCGGAACAGGGGGCTACGAGCAGTACTTC.

V is TRBV28 and J is TRBJ1-5, with D unclear. Germline V gene data show CDR1 as MDHEN and CDR2 as SYDVKM. The V end lost 6 bases, the J end lost 9 bases, and 12 bases lay between the germline ends. CDR3 length equals 12 residues. The CDR3 loop reads CASRSPPGPQHF. CDR3 DNA sequence: TGTGCCAGCAGGTCCCCCCCGGGGCCCCAGCATTTT.

V and J are TRBV7-2 and TRBJ2-5; 16 bases fit TRBD2. Germline CDR1 and CDR2: SGHTA and FQGNSA. The junction had 9 bases not matched to a gene; V was cut back by 10 bases and J by 4 bases. This CDR3 is built from 16 residues. CDR3 in amino acids: CAIGTSGRAGRETQYF. Written as DNA, the CDR3 is TGTGCCATCGGGACTAGCGGGAGGGCCGGTCGAGAGACCCAGTACTTC.

In DNA, the CDR3 is TGTGCCAGCAGTTACCTTACTAGCGGCAATGAGCAGTTCTTC. As protein: CASSYLTSGNEQFF. The genes are TRBV6-2 or TRBV6-3 and TRBJ2-1, with 8 bases lining up with TRBD2. CDR1 and CDR2 from the germline V gene are MNHEY and SVGEGT. The CDR3 is 14 residues long. The J segment lost 6 bases and the V segment lost 2 bases, leaving 3 bases of the junction unmatched.

In its sample, this clone was seen once. V gene TRBV4-3 combines with J gene TRBJ2-3; 9 bases are shared with TRBD1. V was clipped by 2 bases and J by 14 bases; unmatched bases: 5. Germline V CDR1 and CDR2: LGHNA, YSLEER. The CDR3 covers 12 residues. Here the CDR3 DNA reads TGCGCCAGCAGCCAACGGACAGGGGCGAGGTATTTT. Amino acids: CASSQRTGARYF.